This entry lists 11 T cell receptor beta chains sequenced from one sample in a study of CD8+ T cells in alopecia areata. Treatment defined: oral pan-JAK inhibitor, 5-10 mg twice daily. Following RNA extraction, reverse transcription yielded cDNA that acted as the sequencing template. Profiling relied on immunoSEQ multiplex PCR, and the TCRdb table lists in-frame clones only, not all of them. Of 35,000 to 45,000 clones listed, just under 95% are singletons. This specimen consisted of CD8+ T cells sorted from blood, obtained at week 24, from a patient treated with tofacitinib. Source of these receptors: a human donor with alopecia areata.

CDR3 sequence: CASSQDLGGTEAFF. The DNA of the CDR3 is TGTGCCAGCAGCCAAGATCTCGGGGGCACTGAAGCTTTCTTT. The chain links TRBV5-4 to TRBJ1-1, with D maybe TRBD1 (5 bases). V lost 4 bases to trimming and J lost 4 bases, with 14 bases between them. Germline loops: CDR1 SGHNT, CDR2 YYREEE (reference sequence). The CDR3 runs to 14 residues.

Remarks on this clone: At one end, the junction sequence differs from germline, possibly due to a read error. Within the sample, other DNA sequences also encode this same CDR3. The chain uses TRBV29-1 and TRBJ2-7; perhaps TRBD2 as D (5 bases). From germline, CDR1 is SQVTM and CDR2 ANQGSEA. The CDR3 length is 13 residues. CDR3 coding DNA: TGTAGCGTTGAGGTCCCGGGATCATACGAGCAGTACTTC. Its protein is CSVEVPGSYEQYF.

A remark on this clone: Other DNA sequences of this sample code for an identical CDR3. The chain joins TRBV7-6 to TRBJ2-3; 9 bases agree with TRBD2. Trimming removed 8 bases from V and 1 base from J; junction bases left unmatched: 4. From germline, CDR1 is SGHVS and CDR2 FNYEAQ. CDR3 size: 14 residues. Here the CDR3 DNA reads TGTGCCAGCGCGGAGCGGGGGGGCACAGATACGCAGTATTTT. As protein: CASAERGGTDTQYF. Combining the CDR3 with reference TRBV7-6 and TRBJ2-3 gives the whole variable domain GAGVSQSPRYKVTKRGQDVALRCDPISGHVSLYWYRQALGQGPEFLTYFNYEAQQDKSGLPNDRFSAERPEGSISTLTIQRTEQRDSAMYRCASAERGGTDTQYFGPGTRLTVL.

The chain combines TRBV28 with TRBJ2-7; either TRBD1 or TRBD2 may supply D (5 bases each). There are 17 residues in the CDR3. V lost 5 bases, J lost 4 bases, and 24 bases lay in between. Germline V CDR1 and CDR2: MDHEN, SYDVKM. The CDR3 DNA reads TGTGCCAGCAGTGTCCGTAGTGGGGACCGAAGGACATACGAGCAGTACTTC. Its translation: CASSVRSGDRRTYEQYF.

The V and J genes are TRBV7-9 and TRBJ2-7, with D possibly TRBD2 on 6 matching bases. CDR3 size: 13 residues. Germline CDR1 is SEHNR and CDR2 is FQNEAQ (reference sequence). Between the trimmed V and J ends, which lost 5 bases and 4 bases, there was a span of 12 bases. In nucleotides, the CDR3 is TGTGCCAGCAGCGCGGGACTTTATTACGAGCAGTACTTC. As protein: CASSAGLYYEQYF.

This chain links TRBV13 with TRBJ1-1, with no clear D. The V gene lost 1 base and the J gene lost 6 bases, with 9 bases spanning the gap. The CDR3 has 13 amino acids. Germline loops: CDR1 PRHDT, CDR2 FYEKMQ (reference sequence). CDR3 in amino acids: CASSLARRAEAFF. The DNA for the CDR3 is TGTGCCAGCAGCTTAGCCCGGAGGGCTGAAGCTTTCTTT.

CDR3: CASSFDLAGGSSSYEQYF. The CDR3 DNA sequence: TGTGCCAGCAGCTTTGACCTAGCGGGGGGCTCCAGCTCCTACGAGCAGTACTTC. The genes are TRBV7-8 and TRBJ2-7, with 11 bases matching TRBD2. Germline loops: CDR1 SGHVS, CDR2 FQNEAQ. V shed 3 bases, J shed 0 bases, and the junction held 10 bases outside the gene matches. The CDR3 consists of 18 residues.

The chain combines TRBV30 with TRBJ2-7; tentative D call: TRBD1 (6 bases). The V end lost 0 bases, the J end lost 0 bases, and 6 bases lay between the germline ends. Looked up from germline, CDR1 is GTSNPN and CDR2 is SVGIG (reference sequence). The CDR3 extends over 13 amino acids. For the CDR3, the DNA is TGTGCCTGGAGTGTAGGGGGCTCCTACGAGCAGTACTTC. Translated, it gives CAWSVGGSYEQYF.

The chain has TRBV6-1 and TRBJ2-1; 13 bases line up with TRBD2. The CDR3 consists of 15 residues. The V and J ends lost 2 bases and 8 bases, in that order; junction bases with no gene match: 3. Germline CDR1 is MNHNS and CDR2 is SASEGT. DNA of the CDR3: TGTGCCAGCAGTGAAACTAGCGGGGGGGCCGATGAGCAGTTCTTC. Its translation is CASSETSGGADEQFF.

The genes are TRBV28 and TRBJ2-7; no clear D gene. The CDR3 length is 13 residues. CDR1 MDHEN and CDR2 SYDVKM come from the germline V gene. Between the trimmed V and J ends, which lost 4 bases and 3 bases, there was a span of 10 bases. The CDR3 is CASSSLPDYEQYF. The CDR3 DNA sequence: TGTGCCAGCAGTTCCCTCCCGGACTACGAGCAGTACTTC.

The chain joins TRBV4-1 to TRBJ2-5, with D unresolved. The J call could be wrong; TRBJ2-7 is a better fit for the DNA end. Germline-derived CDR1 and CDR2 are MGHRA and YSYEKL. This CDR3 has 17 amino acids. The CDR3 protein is CASSQENLAWEHYEQYF. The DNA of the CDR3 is TGCGCCAGCAGCCAAGAGAACTTGGCCTGGGAACACTACGAGCAGTACTTC.